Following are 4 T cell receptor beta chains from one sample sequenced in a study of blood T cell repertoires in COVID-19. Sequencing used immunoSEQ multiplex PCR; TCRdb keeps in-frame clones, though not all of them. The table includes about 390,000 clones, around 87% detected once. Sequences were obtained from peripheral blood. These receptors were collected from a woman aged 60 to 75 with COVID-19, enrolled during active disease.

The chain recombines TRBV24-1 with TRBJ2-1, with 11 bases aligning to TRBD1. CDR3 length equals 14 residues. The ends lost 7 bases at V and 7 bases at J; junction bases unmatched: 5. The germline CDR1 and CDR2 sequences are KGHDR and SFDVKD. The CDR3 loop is CATSLGQGANEQFF. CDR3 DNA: TGTGCCACCAGCCTTGGACAGGGGGCAAATGAGCAGTTCTTC.

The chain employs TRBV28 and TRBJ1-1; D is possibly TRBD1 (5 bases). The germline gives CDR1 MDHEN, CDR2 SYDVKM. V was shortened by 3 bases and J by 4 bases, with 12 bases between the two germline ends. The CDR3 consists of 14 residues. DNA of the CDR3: TGTGCCAGCAGTTTCCCAGGGCTGCGCACTGAAGCTTTCTTT. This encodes CASSFPGLRTEAFF.

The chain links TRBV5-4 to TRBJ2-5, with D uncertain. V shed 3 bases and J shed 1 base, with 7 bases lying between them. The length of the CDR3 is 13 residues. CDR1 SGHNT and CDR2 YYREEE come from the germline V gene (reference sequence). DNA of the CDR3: TGTGCCAGCAGCTGGCCGGGCCAAGAGACCCAGTACTTC. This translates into CASSWPGQETQYF.

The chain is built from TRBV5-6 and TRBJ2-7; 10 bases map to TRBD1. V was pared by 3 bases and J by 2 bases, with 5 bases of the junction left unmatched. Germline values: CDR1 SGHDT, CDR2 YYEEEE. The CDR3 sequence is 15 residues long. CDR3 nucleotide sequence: TGTGCCAGCAGCTCCAGGACAGGGGGGCCCTACGAGCAGTACTTC. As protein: CASSSRTGGPYEQYF. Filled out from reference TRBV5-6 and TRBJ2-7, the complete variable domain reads DAGVTQSPTHLIKTRGQQVTLRCSPKSGHDTVSWYQQALGQGPQFIFQYYEEEERQRGNFPDRFSGHQFPNYSSELNVNALLLGDSALYLCASSSRTGGPYEQYFGPGTRLTVT.